The 22 T cell receptor beta chains presented below share a single source sample, sequenced in a study of cytomegalovirus exposure and HLA in healthy donors listed by TCRdb under 2017. Libraries were made using the immunoSEQ multiplex PCR assay. For the multiplex PCR, a mixture combining 60 forward primers for TCR Vbeta segments and 13 reverse primers for TCR Jbeta segments was used. TCRdb re-hosts the immuneACCESS table, in-frame sequences only. Its copies lack some clones; in the studies checked, an unresolved V gene accounts for under half of them, and the cause for the rest is not known. This sample comprises around 150,000 clones, about 80% of them detected only once. Over 0.95% of the sample is held by the ten biggest clonotypes. The sequenced material came from PBMCs. The source of these receptors is a woman aged 50 to 65 in good health and CMV-seronegative.

The sample holds one count of this clone. V gene TRBV9 combines with J gene TRBJ1-6; D perhaps matches TRBD1 (5 bases). The CDR3 runs 16 residues. Germline-derived CDR1 and CDR2 are SGDLS and YYNGEE. With 4 bases removed from V and 7 bases from J, the gap between germline ends came to 18 bases. CDR3 residues: CASSQGLGDKNSPLHF. In DNA form, the CDR3 reads TGTGCCAGCAGCCAGGGATTGGGTGATAAGAATTCACCCCTCCACTTT.

The V and J genes are TRBV5-6 and TRBJ2-6, with D tentatively TRBD1 (5 bases). The CDR3 loop spans 16 amino acids. Germline lookup yields CDR1 SGHDT and CDR2 YYEEEE. Trimming removed 6 bases from V and 3 bases from J, with 16 bases in between. The CDR3 region has the DNA TGTGCCAGCACCCGCGACAGAGTTTTTGGGGCCAACGTCCTGACTTTC. It translates to CASTRDRVFGANVLTF.

The chain is built from TRBV28 and TRBJ1-2, with 7 bases aligning to TRBD1. With 10 bases clipped from V and 4 bases from J, the junction kept 3 bases outside the gene matches. The CDR3 spans 11 residues. CDR1 and CDR2 (germline): MDHEN, SYDVKM. CDR3 in amino acids: CANSGGYGYTF. CDR3 bases: TGTGCCAACTCAGGGGGCTATGGCTACACCTTC.

The gene calls are TRBV7-6 and TRBJ2-1, with 8 nucleotides matching TRBD2. Trimming at V came to 4 bases and at J to 3 bases, leaving 8 bases not matched to a gene. CDR3 length: 16 amino acids. Germline CDR1 is SGHVS and CDR2 is FNYEAQ. The CDR3 DNA reads TGTGCCAGCAGCTCATTAGCGGGGTCGATCTACAATGAGCAGTTCTTC. Protein: CASSSLAGSIYNEQFF.

The chain couples TRBV4-2 to TRBJ2-2; 7 positions agree with TRBD1. With V trimmed by 0 bases and J by 8 bases, 6 bases remained unmatched. The CDR3 extends over 15 amino acids. The germline V gene has CDR1 LGHNA and CDR2 YNFKEQ. CDR3 loop: CASSQEGTVPGELFF. The CDR3 region has the DNA TGTGCCAGCAGCCAAGAGGGGACAGTCCCTGGGGAGCTGTTTTTT.

The chain recombines TRBV27 with TRBJ1-4, with D possibly TRBD1 on 5 matching bases. V was pared by 2 bases and J by 7 bases, with 8 bases between. Germline lookup yields CDR1 MNHEY and CDR2 SMNVEV (reference sequence). This CDR3 is built from 13 residues. CDR3: CASSLRGVEKLFF. The CDR3 nucleotides are TGTGCCAGCAGTTTACGGGGGGTTGAAAAACTGTTTTTT.

This rearrangement joins TRBV19 to TRBJ2-3; no firm D call. V gave up 2 bases and J gave up 1 base, with 4 bases separating them. CDR1 LNHDA and CDR2 SQIVND come from the germline V gene (reference sequence). This CDR3 region has 13 residues. The CDR3 nucleotides read TGTGCCAGTAGTATACAGGGCACAGATACGCAGTATTTT. As protein: CASSIQGTDTQYF.

The V gene is TRBV23-1, the J gene TRBJ2-5; D not resolved. TRBJ2-7 explains the end of the DNA better; the J call may be wrong. TRBV23-1 carries the ORF label, with uncertain function. The CDR3 extends over 16 amino acids. The CDR3 reads CASIRSPLDGAYEQYF. The CDR3 coding sequence is TGCGCCAGCATCCGATCCCCTCTTGACGGAGCCTACGAGCAGTACTTC.

The chain links TRBV19 to TRBJ2-1; 9 bases agree with TRBD2. V was clipped by 4 bases and J by 7 bases; unmatched bases: 5. The germline V gene encodes CDR1 LNHDA and CDR2 SQIVND (reference sequence). CDR3 length equals 14 residues. CDR3 DNA sequence: TGTGCCAGTAGTACAAGCGGGAGGAGTAATGAGCAGTTCTTC. It codes for CASSTSGRSNEQFF.

The chain is built from TRBV28 and TRBJ2-1; D is unclear. V was shortened by 3 bases and J by 8 bases, with 8 bases between the two germline ends. CDR1 and CDR2 (germline): MDHEN, SYDVKM. CDR3 length equals 12 residues. The DNA of the CDR3 is TGTGCCAGCAGTTTTATGAGTTATGAGCAGTTCTTC. This translates into CASSFMSYEQFF.

In its sample, this clone was seen a few times. This chain links TRBV27 with TRBJ1-2, with D perhaps TRBD1 (5 bases). Germline V gene data show CDR1 as MNHEY and CDR2 as SMNVEV (reference sequence). This CDR3 has 13 amino acids. V lost 6 bases and J 1 base, leaving 9 bases between the germline ends. CDR3 region: CASSKTDNYGYTF. For the CDR3, the DNA is TGTGCCAGCAGCAAGACAGATAACTATGGCTACACCTTC.

The count of this clone is one. V usage is TRBV10-3 and J usage is TRBJ2-7; TRBD2 matches at 7 bases. The CDR3 spans 12 residues. Per the germline V gene, CDR1 is ENHRY and CDR2 is SYGVKD. CDR3 protein: CAGSTGGYEQYF. CDR3 DNA: TGTGCAGGGAGTACGGGGGGCTACGAGCAGTACTTC.

This chain links TRBV11-2 with TRBJ1-6; D is unclear. Trimming took 5 bases from V and 9 from J, leaving 14 bases between them. Per the germline V gene, CDR1 is SGHAT and CDR2 is FQNNGV. The CDR3 length is 14 residues. DNA of the CDR3: TGTGCCAGCAGCCCCCCGTACAGTCGTTCACCCCTCCACTTT. This translates into CASSPPYSRSPLHF.

This chain joins TRBV18 and TRBJ2-7; maybe TRBD1 (5 bases). This CDR3 region has 15 residues. The germline V gene encodes CDR1 KGHSH and CDR2 LQKENI. The V end was cut by 2 bases, the J end by 2 bases, with 13 bases between. The DNA for the CDR3 is TGTGCCAGCTCACCATCGATACAGGCACCCTACGAGCAGTACTTC. Its translation is CASSPSIQAPYEQYF. Full variable domain (missing parts from reference TRBV18 and TRBJ2-7): NAGVMQNPRHLVRRRGQEARLRCSPMKGHSHVYWYRQLPEEGLKFMVYLQKENIIDESGMPKERFSAEFPKEGPSILRIQQVVRGDSAAYFCASSPSIQAPYEQYFGPGTRLTVT.

The V and J genes are TRBV18 and TRBJ1-2, with D hard to call. Trimming removed 0 bases at V and 4 bases at J, with 9 bases between. Germline V gives CDR1 KGHSH, CDR2 LQKENI. The CDR3 has 14 amino acids. The CDR3 sequence: CASSPPILSYGYTF. The DNA of the CDR3 is TGTGCCAGCTCACCACCGATACTGAGCTATGGCTACACCTTC.

This CDR3 is CASSLTGAGHGYTF. DNA for the CDR3: TGTGCCAGCAGCTTGACAGGGGCGGGCCATGGCTACACCTTC. This sequence joins TRBV7-3 and TRBJ1-2; TRBD1 agrees at 8 bases. J was trimmed by 6 bases and V by 3 bases; bases with no gene match: 6. In germline, CDR1 is SGHTA, CDR2 FQGTGA. CDR3 length equals 14 residues.

The chain couples TRBV28 to TRBJ1-5; 7 bases map to TRBD1. CDR3 length: 14 residues. V was pared by 5 bases and J by 9 bases, with 10 bases of the junction left unmatched. CDR1 and CDR2 from the germline V gene are MDHEN and SYDVKM. The CDR3 loop is CASSLSTGVRPQHF. CDR3 coding DNA: TGTGCCAGCAGTCTTTCAACAGGGGTTCGGCCCCAGCATTTT.

The chain links TRBV20-1 to TRBJ2-1, with D uncertain. The CDR3 totals 11 residues. In germline, CDR1 is DFQATT, CDR2 SNEGSKA (reference sequence). CDR3 in DNA: TGCAGGCTGAGCTCCTACAATGAGCAGTTCTTC. Protein: CRLSSYNEQFF.

The chain recombines TRBV2 with TRBJ2-3; D ambiguous. This CDR3 has 14 residues. V was pared by 4 bases and J by 2 bases, with 10 bases between. Germline V CDR1 and CDR2: SNHLY, FYNNEI. The CDR3 reads CASSAQTVTDTQYF. For the CDR3, the DNA is TGTGCCAGCAGTGCTCAAACAGTCACAGATACGCAGTATTTT.

This chain connects TRBV11-2 to TRBJ2-2; D remains ambiguous. Germline V gives CDR1 SGHAT, CDR2 FQNNGV. V shed 5 bases and J shed 6 bases, with 16 bases lying between them. This CDR3 has 15 amino acids. The CDR3 coding sequence is TGTGCCAGCAGCCCTAGGCCCGAGGTGTCCGGGGAGCTGTTTTTT. Translation gives CASSPRPEVSGELFF.

This clone was seen only a few times. V is TRBV5-6 and J is TRBJ2-3, with 14 bases lining up with TRBD2. The CDR3 is 19 amino acids. V trimming: 3 bases; J trimming: 0 bases; junction bases outside the gene matches: 9. From germline, CDR1 is SGHDT and CDR2 YYEEEE. CDR3 DNA: TGTGCCAGCAGCTCGAGGGGACTAGCGGGGGACCCTAGCACAGATACGCAGTATTTT. This gives the protein CASSSRGLAGDPSTDTQYF.

The chain recombines TRBV13 with TRBJ1-4, with TRBD1 identical over 8 bases. Germline CDR1 reads PRHDT; CDR2 reads FYEKMQ (reference sequence). The CDR3 has 14 amino acids. V shed 4 bases, J shed 8 bases, and the junction held 6 bases outside the gene matches. CDR3 coding DNA: TGTGCCAGCAGCTCCCGGACAGGGTCCGAAAAACTGTTTTTT. This gives the protein CASSSRTGSEKLFF. Full variable domain (rest looked up from reference TRBV13 and TRBJ1-4): AAGVIQSPRHLIKEKRETATLKCYPIPRHDTVYWYQQGPGQDPQFLISFYEKMQSDKGSIPDRFSAQQFSDYHSELNMSSLELGDSALYFCASSSRTGSEKLFFGSGTQLSVL.